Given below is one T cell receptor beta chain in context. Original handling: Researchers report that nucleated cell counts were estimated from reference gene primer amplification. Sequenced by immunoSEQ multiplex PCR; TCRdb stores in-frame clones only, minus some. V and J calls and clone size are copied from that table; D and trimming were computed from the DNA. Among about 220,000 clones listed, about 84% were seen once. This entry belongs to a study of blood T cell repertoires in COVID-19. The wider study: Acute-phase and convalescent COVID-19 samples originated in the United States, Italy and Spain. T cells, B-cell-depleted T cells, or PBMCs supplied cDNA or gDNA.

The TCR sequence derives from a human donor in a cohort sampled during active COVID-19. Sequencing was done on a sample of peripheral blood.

This CDR3 reads CASSLGFGRATANYGYTF. CDR3 DNA sequence: TGTGCCAGCAGCTTAGGGTTCGGCAGGGCAACAGCTAACTATGGCTACACCTTC. This chain joins TRBV7-8 and TRBJ1-2; a weak D match, TRBD1 (5 bases). V lost 1 base and J 0 bases, leaving 18 bases between the germline ends. This CDR3 comprises 18 residues. Per the germline V gene, CDR1 is SGHVS and CDR2 is FQNEAQ.